The present T cell receptor beta chain was sequenced within a study of OX40 agonist ivuxolimab in advanced cancers. Study-level information: The drug used for patients, ivuxolimab, was an agonistic anti-OX40 (CD134) antibody. Prior anti-PD-1, anti-PD-L1 or anti-CTLA-4 therapy was allowed; approximately 40% had some. The study's findings and limits: CD4+ and CD8+ blood T cells expanded clonally by week 6 at 0.1 to 3.0 mg/kg. The authors also found low normalized T-cell clonal expansion in some nonresponders.

Remarks on this clone: Its cognate antigen is unknown.

CDR1 is MNHEY, CDR2 SMNVEV, per germline (reference sequence). Trimming stripped 5 bases from V and 3 bases from J, with 13 bases between. The CDR3 runs to 14 residues. The repertoire was sequenced with immunoSEQ multiplex PCR; TCRdb's copy has only in-frame clones and lacks some. Altogether 60,000 to 75,000 clones are present, 80% to 95% being singletons, with the ten largest covering roughly 13%. This clonotype was obtained from an adult with an advanced solid tumor such as melanoma, head and neck, liver or kidney cancer. The rearrangement uses TRBV27 and TRBJ1-1, with D possibly TRBD1 on 5 matching bases. Sequencing was performed on CD4+ or CD8+ T cells sorted from blood, taken in a trial of the OX40 agonist ivuxolimab. The CDR3 loop is CASSQGALDTEAFF. CDR3 DNA: TGTGCCAGCAGTCAGGGCGCTTTGGACACTGAAGCTTTCTTT.